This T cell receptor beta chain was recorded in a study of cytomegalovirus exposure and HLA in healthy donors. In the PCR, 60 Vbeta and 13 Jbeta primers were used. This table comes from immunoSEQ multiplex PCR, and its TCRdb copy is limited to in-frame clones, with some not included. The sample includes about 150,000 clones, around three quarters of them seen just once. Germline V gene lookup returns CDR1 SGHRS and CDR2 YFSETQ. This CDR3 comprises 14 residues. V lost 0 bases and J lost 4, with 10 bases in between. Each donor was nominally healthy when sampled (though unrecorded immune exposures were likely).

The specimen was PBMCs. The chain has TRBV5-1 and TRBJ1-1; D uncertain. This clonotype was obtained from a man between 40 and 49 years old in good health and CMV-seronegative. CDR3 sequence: CASSLAGIPTEAFF. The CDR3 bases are TGCGCCAGCAGCTTGGCCGGGATTCCCACTGAAGCTTTCTTT.